A selection of T cell receptor beta chains follows, all from one sample in a study of blood T cell repertoires in COVID-19. Profiled with immunoSEQ multiplex PCR; TCRdb holds only in-frame clones, not every one. The table records hundreds of thousands of clones, about 87% of them present only once. Material: peripheral blood. The receptors were sampled from a woman aged 25 to 39 with COVID-19, enrolled during active disease. CDR3s include the opening cysteine and the closing phenylalanine or tryptophan. Each record gives: D gene, clone size, V gene, J gene, CDR3 DNA, CDR3 protein. D genes are given only for firm matches. Not all rows give a size; the values are once, few, many and, for expanded clones, a class.

NA	NA	TRBV27	TRBJ2-2	TGTGCCAGCAGTTTTCAGGGTTTGGACGGGGAGCTGTTTTTT	CASSFQGLDGELFF
TRBD2	NA	TRBV9	TRBJ2-1	TGTGCCAGCAGCCCAAGAGCGGGAGGGCTCTCTGAGCAGTTCTTC	CASSPRAGGLSEQFF
NA	NA	TRBV28	TRBJ1-5	TGTGCCAGCAGTTTGGCAGGGGACAATCAGCCCCAGCATTTT	CASSLAGDNQPQHF
NA	NA	TRBV2	TRBJ1-5	TGTGCCAGCCATAGGCAGGGATCTAGCAATCAGCCCCAGCATTTT	CASHRQGSSNQPQHF
NA	NA	TRBV11-2	TRBJ1-1	TGTGCCAGCAGCTTAGGTCAGGGGCGAACTGAAGCTTTCTTT	CASSLGQGRTEAFF
NA	NA	TRBV5-4	TRBJ1-6	TGTGCCAGCAGCCCCGGACTGTCCCCCTCCTATAATTCACCCCTCCACTTT	CASSPGLSPSYNSPLHF
NA	NA	TRBV10-2	TRBJ2-1	TGCGCCAGCAGTGAGTCGAGGAGCGGGAATGAGCAGTTCTTC	CASSESRSGNEQFF
TRBD1	NA	TRBV5-1	TRBJ2-2	TGCGCCAGCAGCTTGAGGGACAGACAAAACACCGGGGAGCTGTTTTTT	CASSLRDRQNTGELFF
TRBD1	NA	TRBV29-1	TRBJ1-2	TGCAGCGTTGACCCAGACAGGGAGTATGGCTACACCTTC	CSVDPDREYGYTF
TRBD2	NA	TRBV9	TRBJ2-2	TGTGCCAGCAGCGTAGCGGAAGCGGGAGGCCCGGGTGGCACCGGGGAGCTGTTTTTT	CASSVAEAGGPGGTGELFF
TRBD2	NA	TRBV2	TRBJ2-2	TGTGCCAGCAGACGGACTAGCGGGTCGAACACCGGGGAGCTGTTTTTT	CASRRTSGSNTGELFF
TRBD1	NA	TRBV2	TRBJ1-1	TGTGCCGCACGGACCCGGGGCAGGGGGAAAACTGAAGCTTTCTTT	CAARTRGRGKTEAFF
NA	NA	TRBV5-1	TRBJ1-1	TGCGCCAGCAGCTTTATTCAGTTTCGGCGGACAACCACTGAAGCTTTCTTT	CASSFIQFRRTTTEAFF
TRBD2	NA	TRBV29-1	TRBJ2-2	TGCAGCGTTGAACCGGGAGGCCAGAACACCGGGGAGCTGTTTTTT	CSVEPGGQNTGELFF
TRBD1	NA	TRBV19	TRBJ1-3	TGTGCCACCCAACATGGGACAGGGACAGGAAACACCATATATTTT	CATQHGTGTGNTIYF
TRBD1	few	TRBV7-2	TRBJ2-3	TGTGCCAGCAGCGGGACAGGGGGGACAGATACGCAGTATTTT	CASSGTGGTDTQYF
NA	NA	TRBV19	TRBJ2-1	TGTGCCAGTAGTATTAGCGCAGATGGCAATGAGCAGTTCTTC	CASSISADGNEQFF
TRBD2	NA	TRBV5-1	TRBJ2-5	TGCGCCAGCAGCTTTGGGCTGGCGGGGGTTGGAGAGACCCAGTACTTC	CASSFGLAGVGETQYF
NA	NA	TRBV9	TRBJ1-5	TGTGCCAGCAGCGCCTCCAGGTCCGGGGGGCCCCAGCATTTT	CASSASRSGGPQHF
NA	NA	TRBV7-9	TRBJ2-1	TGTGCCAGCAGCCTCACGCCTAGCGAGAGCTCCTACAATGAGCAGTTCTTC	CASSLTPSESSYNEQFF
TRBD1	NA	TRBV5-1	TRBJ2-2	TGCGCCAGCAGCTCCCAGGGGGCGAGGGACACCGGGGAGCTGTTTTTT	CASSSQGARDTGELFF
TRBD1	NA	TRBV27	TRBJ1-1	TGTGCCAGCAGTGGACAGGGGTGGACCCTTGAAGCTTTCTTT	CASSGQGWTLEAFF
NA	NA	TRBV11-2	TRBJ2-3	TGTGCCAGCAGCTTAGATCCCAGGGTTGCAGATACGCAGTATTTT	CASSLDPRVADTQYF
TRBD1	once	TRBV15	TRBJ2-5	TGTGCCACCAGCAGTCCAGACAGGGGCCTGGAGACCCAGTACTTC	CATSSPDRGLETQYF